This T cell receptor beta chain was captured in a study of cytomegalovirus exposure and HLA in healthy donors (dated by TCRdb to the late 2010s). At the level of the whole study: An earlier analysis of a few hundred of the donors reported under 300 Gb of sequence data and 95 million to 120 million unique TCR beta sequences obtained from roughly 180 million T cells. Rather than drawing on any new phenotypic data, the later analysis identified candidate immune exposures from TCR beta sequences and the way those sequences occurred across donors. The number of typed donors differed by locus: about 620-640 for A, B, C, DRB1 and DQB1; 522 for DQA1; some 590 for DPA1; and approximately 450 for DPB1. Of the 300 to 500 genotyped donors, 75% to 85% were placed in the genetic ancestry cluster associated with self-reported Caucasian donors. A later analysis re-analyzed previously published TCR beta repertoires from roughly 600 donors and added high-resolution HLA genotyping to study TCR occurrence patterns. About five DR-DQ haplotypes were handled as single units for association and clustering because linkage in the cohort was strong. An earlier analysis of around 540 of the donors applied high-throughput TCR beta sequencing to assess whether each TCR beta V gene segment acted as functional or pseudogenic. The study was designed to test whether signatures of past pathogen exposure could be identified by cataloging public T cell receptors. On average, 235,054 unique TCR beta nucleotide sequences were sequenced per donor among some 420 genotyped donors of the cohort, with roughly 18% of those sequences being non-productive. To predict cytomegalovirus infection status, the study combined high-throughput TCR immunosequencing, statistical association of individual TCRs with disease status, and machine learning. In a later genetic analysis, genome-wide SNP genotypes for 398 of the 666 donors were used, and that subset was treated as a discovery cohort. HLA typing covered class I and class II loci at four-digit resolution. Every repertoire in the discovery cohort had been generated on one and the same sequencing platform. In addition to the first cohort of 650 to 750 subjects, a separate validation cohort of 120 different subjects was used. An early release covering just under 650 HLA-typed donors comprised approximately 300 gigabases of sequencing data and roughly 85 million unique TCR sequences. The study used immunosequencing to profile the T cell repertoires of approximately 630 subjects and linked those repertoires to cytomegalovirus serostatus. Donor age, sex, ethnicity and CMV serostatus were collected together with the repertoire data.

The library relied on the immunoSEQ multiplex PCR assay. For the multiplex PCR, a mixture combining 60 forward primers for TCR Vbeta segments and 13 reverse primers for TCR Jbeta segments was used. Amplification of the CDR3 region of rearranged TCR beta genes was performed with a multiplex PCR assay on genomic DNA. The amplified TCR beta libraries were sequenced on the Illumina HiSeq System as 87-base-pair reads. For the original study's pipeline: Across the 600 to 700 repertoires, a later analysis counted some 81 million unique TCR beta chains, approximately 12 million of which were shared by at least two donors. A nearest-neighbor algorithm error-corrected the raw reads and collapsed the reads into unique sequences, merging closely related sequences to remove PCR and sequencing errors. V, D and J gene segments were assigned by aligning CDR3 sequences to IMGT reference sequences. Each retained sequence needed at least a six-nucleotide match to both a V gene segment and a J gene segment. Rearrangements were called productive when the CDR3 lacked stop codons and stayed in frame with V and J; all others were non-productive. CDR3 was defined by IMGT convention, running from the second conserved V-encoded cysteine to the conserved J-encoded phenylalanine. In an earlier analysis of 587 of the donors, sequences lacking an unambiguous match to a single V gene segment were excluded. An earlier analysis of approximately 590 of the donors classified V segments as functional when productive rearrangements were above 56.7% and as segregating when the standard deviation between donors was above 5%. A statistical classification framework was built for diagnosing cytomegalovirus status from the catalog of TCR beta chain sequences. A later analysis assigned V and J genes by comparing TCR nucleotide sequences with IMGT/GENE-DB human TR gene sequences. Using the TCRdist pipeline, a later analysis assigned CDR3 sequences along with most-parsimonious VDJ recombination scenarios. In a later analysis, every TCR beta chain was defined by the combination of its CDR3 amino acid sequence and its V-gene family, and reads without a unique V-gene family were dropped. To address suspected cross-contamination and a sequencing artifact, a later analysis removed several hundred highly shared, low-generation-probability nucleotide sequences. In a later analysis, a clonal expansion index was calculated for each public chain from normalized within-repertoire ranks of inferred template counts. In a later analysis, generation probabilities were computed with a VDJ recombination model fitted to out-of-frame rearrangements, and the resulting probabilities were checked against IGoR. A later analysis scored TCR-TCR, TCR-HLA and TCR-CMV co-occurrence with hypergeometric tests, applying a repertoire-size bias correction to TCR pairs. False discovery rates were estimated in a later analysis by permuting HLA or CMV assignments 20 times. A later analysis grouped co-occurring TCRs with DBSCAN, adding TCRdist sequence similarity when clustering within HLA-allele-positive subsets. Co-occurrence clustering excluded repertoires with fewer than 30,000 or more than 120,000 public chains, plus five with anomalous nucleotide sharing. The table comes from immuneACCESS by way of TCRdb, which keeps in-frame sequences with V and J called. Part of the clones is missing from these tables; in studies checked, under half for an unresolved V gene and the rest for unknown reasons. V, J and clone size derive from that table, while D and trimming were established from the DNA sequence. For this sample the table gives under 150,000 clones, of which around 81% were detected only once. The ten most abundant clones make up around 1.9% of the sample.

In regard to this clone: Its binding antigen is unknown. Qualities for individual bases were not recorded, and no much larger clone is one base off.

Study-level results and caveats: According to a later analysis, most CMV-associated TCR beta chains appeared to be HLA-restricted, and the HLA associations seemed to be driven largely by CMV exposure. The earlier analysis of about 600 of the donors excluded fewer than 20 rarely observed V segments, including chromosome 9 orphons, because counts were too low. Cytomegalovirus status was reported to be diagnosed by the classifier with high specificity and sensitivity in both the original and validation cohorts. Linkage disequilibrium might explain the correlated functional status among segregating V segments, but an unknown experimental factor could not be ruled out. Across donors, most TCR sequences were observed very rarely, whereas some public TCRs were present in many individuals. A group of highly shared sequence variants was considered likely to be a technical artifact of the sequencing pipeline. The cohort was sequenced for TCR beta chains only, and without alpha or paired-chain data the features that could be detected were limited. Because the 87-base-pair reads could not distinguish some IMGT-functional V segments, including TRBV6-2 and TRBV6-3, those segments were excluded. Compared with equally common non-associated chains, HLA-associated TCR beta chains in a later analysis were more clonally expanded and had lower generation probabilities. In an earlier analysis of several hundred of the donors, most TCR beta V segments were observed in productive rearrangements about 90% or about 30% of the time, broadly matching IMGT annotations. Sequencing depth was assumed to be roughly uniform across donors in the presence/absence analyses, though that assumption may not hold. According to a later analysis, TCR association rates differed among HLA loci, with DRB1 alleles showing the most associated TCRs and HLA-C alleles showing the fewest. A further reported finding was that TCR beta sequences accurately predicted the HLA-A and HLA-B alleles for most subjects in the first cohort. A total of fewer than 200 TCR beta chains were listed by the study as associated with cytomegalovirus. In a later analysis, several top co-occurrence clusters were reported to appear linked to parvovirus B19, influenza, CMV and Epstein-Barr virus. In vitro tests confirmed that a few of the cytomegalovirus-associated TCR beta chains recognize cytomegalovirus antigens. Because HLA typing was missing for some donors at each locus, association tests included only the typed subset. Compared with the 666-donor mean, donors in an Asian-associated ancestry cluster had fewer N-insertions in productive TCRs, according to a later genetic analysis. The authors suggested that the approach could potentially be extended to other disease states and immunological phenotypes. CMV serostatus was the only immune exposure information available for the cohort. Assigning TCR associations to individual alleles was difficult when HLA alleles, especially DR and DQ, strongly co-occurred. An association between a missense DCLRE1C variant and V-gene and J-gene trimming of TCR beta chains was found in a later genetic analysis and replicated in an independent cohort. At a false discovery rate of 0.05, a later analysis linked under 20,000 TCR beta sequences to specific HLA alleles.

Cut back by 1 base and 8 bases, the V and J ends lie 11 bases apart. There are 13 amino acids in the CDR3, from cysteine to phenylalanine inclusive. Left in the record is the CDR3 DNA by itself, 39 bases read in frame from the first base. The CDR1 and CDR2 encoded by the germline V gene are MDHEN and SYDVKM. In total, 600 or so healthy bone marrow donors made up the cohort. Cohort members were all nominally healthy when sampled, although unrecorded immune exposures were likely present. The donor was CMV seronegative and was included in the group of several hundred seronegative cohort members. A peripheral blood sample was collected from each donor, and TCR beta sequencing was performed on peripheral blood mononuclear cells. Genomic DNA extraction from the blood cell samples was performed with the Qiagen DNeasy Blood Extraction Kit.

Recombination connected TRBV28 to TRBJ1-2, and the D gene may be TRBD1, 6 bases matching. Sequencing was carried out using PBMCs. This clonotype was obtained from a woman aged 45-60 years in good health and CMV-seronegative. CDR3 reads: CASSLSGEGGYTF. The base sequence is TGTGCCAGCAGTTTATCAGGGGAGGGAGGCTACACCTTC.